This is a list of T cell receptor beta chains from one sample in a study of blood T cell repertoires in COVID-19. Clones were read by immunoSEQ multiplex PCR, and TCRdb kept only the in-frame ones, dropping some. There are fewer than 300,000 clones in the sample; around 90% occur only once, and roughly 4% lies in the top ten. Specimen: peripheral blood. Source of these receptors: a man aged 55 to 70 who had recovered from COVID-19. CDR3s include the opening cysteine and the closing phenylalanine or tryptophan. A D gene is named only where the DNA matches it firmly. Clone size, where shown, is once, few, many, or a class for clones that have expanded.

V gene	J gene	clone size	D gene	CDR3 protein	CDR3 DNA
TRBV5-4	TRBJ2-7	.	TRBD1	CASSDPPGQVDEQYF	TGTGCCAGCAGCGATCCTCCGGGACAGGTCGACGAGCAGTACTTC
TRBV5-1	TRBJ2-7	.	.	CASTRGREYEQYF	TGCGCCAGCACCAGGGGAAGGGAATACGAGCAGTACTTC
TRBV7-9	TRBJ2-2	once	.	CASSLAAAVNTGELFF	TGTGCCAGCAGCTTGGCAGCGGCAGTTAACACCGGGGAGCTGTTTTTT
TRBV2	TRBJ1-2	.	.	CASSEASQGYGYTF	TGTGCCAGCAGTGAAGCGTCACAGGGTTATGGCTACACCTTC
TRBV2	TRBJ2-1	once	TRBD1	CASSILQGGSYNEQFF	TGTGCCAGCAGTATCTTACAGGGGGGCTCCTACAATGAGCAGTTCTTC
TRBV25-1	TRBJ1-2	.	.	CASSEGAGISGYTF	TGTGCCAGCAGTGAAGGGGCAGGGATAAGTGGCTACACCTTC
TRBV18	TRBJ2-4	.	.	CASSPTPTENIQYF	TGTGCCAGCTCACCAACTCCCACCGAAAACATTCAGTACTTC
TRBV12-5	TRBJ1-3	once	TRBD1	CASGLNSGTGRNTIYF	TGTGCTAGTGGTTTGAACTCCGGGACAGGCCGAAACACCATATATTTT
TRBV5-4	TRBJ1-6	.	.	CASSLEPESSYNSPLHF	TGTGCCAGCAGCTTGGAACCGGAGAGCTCCTATAATTCACCCCTCCACTTT
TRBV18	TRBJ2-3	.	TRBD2	CASSPRLADTDTQYF	TGTGCCAGCTCACCGAGACTAGCGGACACAGATACGCAGTATTTT
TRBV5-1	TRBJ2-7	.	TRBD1	CASSVRTGGYEQYF	TGCGCCAGCAGCGTACGGACAGGGGGCTACGAGCAGTACTTC
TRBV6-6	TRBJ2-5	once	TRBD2	CASTGERGFGETQYF	TGTGCCAGCACTGGCGAGCGGGGGTTTGGGGAGACCCAGTACTTC
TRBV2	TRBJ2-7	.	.	CASSPGLSYEQYF	TGTGCCAGCAGTCCGGGACTCTCCTACGAGCAGTACTTC
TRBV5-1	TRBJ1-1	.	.	CASSSPGFLDTEAFF	TGCGCCAGCAGCTCACCAGGGTTTCTCGACACTGAAGCTTTCTTT
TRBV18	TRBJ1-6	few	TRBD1	CASSKDRNNSPLHF	TGTGCCAGCTCTAAGGACAGGAATAATTCACCCCTCCACTTT
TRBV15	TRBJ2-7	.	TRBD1	CATSRVQGARYEQYF	TGTGCCACCAGCAGAGTGCAGGGGGCGCGATACGAGCAGTACTTC
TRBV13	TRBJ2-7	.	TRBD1	CASSLSGQGTEQYF	TGTGCCAGCTCCCTTTCGGGACAGGGGACCGAGCAGTACTTC
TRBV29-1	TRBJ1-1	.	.	CSVKLVKGRGTEAFF	TGCAGCGTTAAGCTGGTTAAGGGGCGAGGCACTGAAGCTTTCTTT
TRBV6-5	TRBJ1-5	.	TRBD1	CAIRDRLGSNQPQHF	TGTGCCATCCGGGACAGGCTAGGTAGCAATCAGCCCCAGCATTTT